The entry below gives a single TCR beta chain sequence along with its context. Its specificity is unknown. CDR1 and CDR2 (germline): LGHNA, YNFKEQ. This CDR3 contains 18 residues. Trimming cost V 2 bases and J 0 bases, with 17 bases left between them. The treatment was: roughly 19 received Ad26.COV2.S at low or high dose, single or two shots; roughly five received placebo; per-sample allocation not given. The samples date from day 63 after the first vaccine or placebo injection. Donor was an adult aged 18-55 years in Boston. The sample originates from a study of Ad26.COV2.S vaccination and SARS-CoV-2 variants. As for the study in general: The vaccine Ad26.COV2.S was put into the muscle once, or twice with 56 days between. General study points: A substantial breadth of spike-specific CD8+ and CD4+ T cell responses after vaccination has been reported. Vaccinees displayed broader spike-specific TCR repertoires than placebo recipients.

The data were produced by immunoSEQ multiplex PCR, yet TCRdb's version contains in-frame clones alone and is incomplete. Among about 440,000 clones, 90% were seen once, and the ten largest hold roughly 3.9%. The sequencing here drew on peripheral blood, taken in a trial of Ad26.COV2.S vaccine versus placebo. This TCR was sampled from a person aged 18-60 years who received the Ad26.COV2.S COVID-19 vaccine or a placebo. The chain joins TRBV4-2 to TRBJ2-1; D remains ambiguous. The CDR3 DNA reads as TGTGCCAGCAGCCAAAGGACCCCTTCTAGAAGCTCCTACAATGAGCAGTTCTTC. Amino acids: CASSQRTPSRSSYNEQFF.